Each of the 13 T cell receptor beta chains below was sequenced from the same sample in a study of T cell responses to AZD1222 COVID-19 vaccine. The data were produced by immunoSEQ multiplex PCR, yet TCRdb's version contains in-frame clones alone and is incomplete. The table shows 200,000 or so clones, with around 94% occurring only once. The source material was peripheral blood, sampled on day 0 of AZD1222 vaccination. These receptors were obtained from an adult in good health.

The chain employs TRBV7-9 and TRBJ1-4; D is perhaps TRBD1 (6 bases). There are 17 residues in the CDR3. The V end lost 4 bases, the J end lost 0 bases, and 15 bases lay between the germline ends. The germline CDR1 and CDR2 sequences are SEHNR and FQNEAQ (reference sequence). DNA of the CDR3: TGTGCCAGCAGCTCCCCCACAGGGTACGCAACTAATGAAAAACTGTTTTTT. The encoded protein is CASSSPTGYATNEKLFF.

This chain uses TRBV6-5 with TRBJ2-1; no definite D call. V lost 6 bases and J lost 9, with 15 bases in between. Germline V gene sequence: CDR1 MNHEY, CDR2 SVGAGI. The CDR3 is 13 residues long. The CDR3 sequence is CASRTVVVAEQFF. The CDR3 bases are TGTGCCAGCAGGACGGTAGTCGTCGCTGAGCAGTTCTTC.

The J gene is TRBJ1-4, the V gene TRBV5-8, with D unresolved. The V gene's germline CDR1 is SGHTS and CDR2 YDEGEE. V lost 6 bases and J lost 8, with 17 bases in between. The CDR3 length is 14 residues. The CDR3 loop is CASTFTPQEEKLFF. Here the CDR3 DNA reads TGTGCCAGCACCTTCACCCCCCAGGAGGAAAAACTGTTTTTT. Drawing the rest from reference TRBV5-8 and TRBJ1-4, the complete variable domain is EAGVTQSPTHLIKTRGQQATLRCSPISGHTSVYWYQQALGLGLQFLLWYDEGEERNRGNFPPRFSGRQFPNYSSELNVNALELEDSALYLCASTFTPQEEKLFFGSGTQLSVL.

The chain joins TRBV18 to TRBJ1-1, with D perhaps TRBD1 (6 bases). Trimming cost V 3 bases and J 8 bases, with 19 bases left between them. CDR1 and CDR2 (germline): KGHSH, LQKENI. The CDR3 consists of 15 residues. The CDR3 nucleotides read TGTGCCAGCTCACCGACCGCTAATCGGGACATAGAAGCTTTCTTT. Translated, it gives CASSPTANRDIEAFF. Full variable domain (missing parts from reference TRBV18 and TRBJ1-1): NAGVMQNPRHLVRRRGQEARLRCSPMKGHSHVYWYRQLPEEGLKFMVYLQKENIIDESGMPKERFSAEFPKEGPSILRIQQVVRGDSAAYFCASSPTANRDIEAFFGQGTRLTVV.

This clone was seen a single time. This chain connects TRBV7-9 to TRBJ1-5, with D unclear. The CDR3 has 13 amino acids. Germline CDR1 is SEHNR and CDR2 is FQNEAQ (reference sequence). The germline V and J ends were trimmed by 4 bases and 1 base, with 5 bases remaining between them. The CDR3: CASSYGSNQPQHF. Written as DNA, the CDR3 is TGTGCCAGCAGCTACGGGAGCAATCAGCCCCAGCATTTT.

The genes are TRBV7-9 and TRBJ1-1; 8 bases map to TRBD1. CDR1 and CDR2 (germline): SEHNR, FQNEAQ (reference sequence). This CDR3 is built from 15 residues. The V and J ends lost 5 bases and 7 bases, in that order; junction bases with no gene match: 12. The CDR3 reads CASSPLTGVRDEAFF. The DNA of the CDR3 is TGTGCCAGCAGCCCCTTGACAGGGGTAAGGGATGAAGCTTTCTTT.

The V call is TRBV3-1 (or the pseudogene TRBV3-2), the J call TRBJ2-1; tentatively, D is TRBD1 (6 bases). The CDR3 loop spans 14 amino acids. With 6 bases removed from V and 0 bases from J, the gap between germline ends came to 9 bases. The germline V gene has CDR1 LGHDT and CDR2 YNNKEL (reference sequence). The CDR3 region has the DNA TGTGCCAGCAGTGTCAGGGGCTCCTACAATGAGCAGTTCTTC. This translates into CASSVRGSYNEQFF.

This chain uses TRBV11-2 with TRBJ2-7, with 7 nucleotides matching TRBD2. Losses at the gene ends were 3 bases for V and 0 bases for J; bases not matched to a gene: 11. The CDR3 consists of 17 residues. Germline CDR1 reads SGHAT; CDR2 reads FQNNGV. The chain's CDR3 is CASSFRRLAASSYEQYF. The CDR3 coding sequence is TGTGCCAGCAGCTTTCGCCGACTAGCCGCGAGCTCCTACGAGCAGTACTTC.

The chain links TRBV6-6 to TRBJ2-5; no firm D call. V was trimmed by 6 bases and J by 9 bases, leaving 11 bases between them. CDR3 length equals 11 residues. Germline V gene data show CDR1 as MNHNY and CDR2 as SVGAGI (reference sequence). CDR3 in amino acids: CASRSALSQYF. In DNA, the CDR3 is TGTGCCAGCAGATCGGCCCTTTCCCAGTACTTC.

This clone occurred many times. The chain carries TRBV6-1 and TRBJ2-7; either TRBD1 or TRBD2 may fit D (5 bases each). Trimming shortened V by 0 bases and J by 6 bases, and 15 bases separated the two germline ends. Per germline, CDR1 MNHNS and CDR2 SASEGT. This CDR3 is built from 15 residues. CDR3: CASSEAGAGLFEQYV. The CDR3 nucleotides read TGTGCCAGCAGTGAAGCAGGGGCGGGCCTCTTCGAGCAGTACGTC.

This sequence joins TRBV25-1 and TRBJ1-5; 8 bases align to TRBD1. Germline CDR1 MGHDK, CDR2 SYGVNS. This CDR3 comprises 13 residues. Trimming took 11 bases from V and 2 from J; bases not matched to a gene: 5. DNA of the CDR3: TGTGCCTCCGCGGACAGGGGCAATCAGCCCCAGCATTTT. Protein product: CASADRGNQPQHF. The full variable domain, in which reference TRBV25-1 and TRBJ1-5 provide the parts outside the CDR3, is EADIYQTPRYLVIGTGKKITLECSQTMGHDKMYWYQQDPGMELHLIHYSYGVNSTEKGDLSSESTVSRIRTEHFPLTLESARPSHTSQYLCASADRGNQPQHFGDGTRLSIL.

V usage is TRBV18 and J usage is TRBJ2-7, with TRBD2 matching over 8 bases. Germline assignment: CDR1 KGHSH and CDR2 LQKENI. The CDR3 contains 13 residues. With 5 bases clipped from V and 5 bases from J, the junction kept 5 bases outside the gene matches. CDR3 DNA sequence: TGTGCCAGCTCAAAACGGGAGGGAGACGAGCAGTACTTC. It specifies CASSKREGDEQYF.

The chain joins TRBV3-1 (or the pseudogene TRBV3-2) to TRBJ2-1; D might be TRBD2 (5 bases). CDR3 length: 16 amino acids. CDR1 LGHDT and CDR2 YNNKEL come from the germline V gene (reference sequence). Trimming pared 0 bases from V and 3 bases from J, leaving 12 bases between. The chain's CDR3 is CASSQEWRTDYNEQFF. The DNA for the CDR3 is TGTGCCAGCAGCCAAGAATGGAGGACGGACTACAATGAGCAGTTCTTC.